This T cell receptor (beta chain) was sequenced in a study of blood T cells in healthy people across ages. Whole-study results and caveats: A roughly linear age-dependent decrease characterized TCR beta diversity per million T cells. Higher diversity, along with more naive CD4+ cells, distinguished long-lived donors from aged donors.

Comments on this clonotype: What it recognizes is unknown. Compared with germline, one end of the junction differs, possibly owing to a read error.

Per-sample PBMC isolation yielded at least 7 million cells. The CDR3 is 11 residues long. CDR1 and CDR2 from the germline V gene are DFQATT and SNEGSKA (reference sequence). With a J-beta primer mix and a sample-barcoded 5' primer, a second PCR ran about 7 to 12 cycles. Through a template-switch adaptor with 12 random nucleotides, each cDNA molecule received a tag. TCRdb re-called the 5' RACE reads with MiXCR, one entry per CDR3 protein. This sample has under 750,000 distinct CDR3 sequences, with 40% to 50% found just once. V and J are TRBV20-1 and TRBJ2-3; D unclear. Sequencing was done on a sample of blood. The source is a man at least 80 years old in good health. The CDR3 DNA is TGCAGTGAACTAAGCGCAGATACACAGTATTTT. Translated, it gives CSELSADTQYF.